This TCR beta chain originates from a study of blood T cells in healthy people across ages. This CDR3 has 16 amino acids. V was clipped by 5 bases and J by 0 bases, with 14 bases between them. Primers used in a second PCR of about 7 to 12 cycles were a sample-barcoded 5' primer and a J-beta primer mix. TCRdb reprocessed the 5' RACE reads via MiXCR and lists one record per CDR3 protein. Of more than 750,000 distinct CDR3 sequences listed, approximately 32% are singletons. At least 6.5 million PBMCs were isolated per sample. This clonotype was seen a handful of times. What it binds is not known. Overall study results and limits: Expanded clonotype shifts may have been confounded, as the donors had an unknown CMV status.

These same records also appear under a second study, on T cells of mothers and their children. From that second work: Relative to unrelated pairs, biologically related mother-child dyads exhibited marginally greater, non-significant overlap.

The TCR was taken from a woman in her thirties or forties in good health. Sequencing was carried out using blood. This chain uses TRBV12-3 or TRBV12-4 with TRBJ1-5; D remains unclear. The CDR3, as DNA: TGTGCCAGCAGTCTCCGAACTTTGGGTAGCAATCAGCCCCAGCATTTT. This sequence encodes CASSLRTLGSNQPQHF.